The 4 T cell receptor beta chains below all came from one sample that was sequenced in a study of OX40 agonist ivuxolimab in advanced cancers. Measured with immunoSEQ multiplex PCR; TCRdb has only the in-frame clones, and not every one. The sample records under 150,000 clones, about 92% being singletons. This sample comprised CD4+ or CD8+ T cells sorted from blood, obtained in a trial of the OX40 agonist ivuxolimab. The receptors derive from an adult with an advanced solid tumor such as melanoma, head and neck, liver or kidney cancer.

This chain joins TRBV4-3 and TRBJ2-7; D may match TRBD1 or TRBD2 (5 bases each). This CDR3 is built from 16 residues. V was cut by 0 bases and J by 0 bases, with 12 bases left in between. Germline CDR1 LGHNA, CDR2 YSLEER. CDR3 DNA sequence: TGCGCCAGCAGCCAAGAGGGGTCAGGGAGCTCCTACGAGCAGTACTTC. Protein product: CASSQEGSGSSYEQYF.

The rearrangement joins TRBV4-3 to TRBJ1-3; 7 bases are shared with TRBD1. CDR3 length: 16 residues. Germline values: CDR1 LGHNA, CDR2 YSLEER. V lost 0 bases and J lost 2; bases outside the gene matches: 4. The CDR3 reads CASSQESQGAGNTIYF. CDR3 DNA sequence: TGCGCCAGCAGCCAAGAGTCCCAGGGGGCTGGAAACACCATATATTTT.

This sequence joins TRBV18 and TRBJ1-1; no definite D call. The CDR3 is 15 amino acids. Trimming cost V 2 bases and J 1 base, with 11 bases left between them. The germline gives CDR1 KGHSH, CDR2 LQKENI. The CDR3 DNA follows: TGTGCCAGCTCACCAGCAGCGTTCAAGAACACTGAAGCTTTCTTT. Amino acid sequence: CASSPAAFKNTEAFF.

The chain links TRBV5-1 to TRBJ2-3; D may be TRBD1 (5 bases). The germline gives CDR1 SGHRS, CDR2 YFSETQ. This CDR3 contains 14 residues. V was shortened by 0 bases and J by 2 bases, with 7 bases between the two germline ends. CDR3 loop: CASSLDRTTDTQYF. CDR3 in DNA: TGCGCCAGCAGCTTGGACAGGACCACAGATACGCAGTATTTT.